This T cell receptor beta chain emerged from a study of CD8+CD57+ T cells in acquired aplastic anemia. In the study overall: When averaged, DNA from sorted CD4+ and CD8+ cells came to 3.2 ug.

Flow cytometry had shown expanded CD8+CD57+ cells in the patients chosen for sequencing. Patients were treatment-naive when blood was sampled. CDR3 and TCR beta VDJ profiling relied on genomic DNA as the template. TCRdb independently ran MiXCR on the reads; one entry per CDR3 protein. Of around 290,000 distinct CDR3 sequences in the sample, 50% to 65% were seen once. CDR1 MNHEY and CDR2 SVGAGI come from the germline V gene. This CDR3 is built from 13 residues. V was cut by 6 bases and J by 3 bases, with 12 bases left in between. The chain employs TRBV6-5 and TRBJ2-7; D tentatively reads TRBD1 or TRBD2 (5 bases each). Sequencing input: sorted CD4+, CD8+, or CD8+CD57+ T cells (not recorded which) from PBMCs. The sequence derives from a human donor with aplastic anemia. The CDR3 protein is CASSRGEGYEQYF. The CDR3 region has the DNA TGTGCCAGCAGCCGGGGCGAGGGCTACGAGCAGTACTTC.